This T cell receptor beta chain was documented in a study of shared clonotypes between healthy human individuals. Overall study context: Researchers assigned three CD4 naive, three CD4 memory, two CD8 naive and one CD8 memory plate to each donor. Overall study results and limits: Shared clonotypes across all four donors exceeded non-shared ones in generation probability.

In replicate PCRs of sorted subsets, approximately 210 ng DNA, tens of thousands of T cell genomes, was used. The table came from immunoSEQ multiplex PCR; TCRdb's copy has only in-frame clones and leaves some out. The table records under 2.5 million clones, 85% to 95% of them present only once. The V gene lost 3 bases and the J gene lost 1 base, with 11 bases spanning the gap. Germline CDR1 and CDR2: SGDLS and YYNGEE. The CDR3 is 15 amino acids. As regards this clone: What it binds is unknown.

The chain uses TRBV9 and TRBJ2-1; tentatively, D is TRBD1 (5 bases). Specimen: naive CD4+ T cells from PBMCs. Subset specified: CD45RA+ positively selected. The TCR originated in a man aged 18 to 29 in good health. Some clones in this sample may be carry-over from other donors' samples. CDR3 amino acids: CASSADSYSYNEQFF. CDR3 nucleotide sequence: TGTGCCAGCAGCGCAGACAGCTATTCCTACAATGAGCAGTTCTTC.